This T cell receptor beta chain was identified during a study of CD8+ T cells in alopecia areata. Study-wide findings and caveats: For patients receiving tofacitinib, scalp clonality and expanded CD8+ clones among the top 100 significantly decreased. Compared with normal scalp, lesional scalp had higher clonality and more expanded CD8+ clones.

cDNA reverse transcribed from extracted RNA served as the sequencing template. Profiled with immunoSEQ multiplex PCR; TCRdb holds only in-frame clones, not every one. Counted here are approximately 200,000 clones, over 40% occurring once; the ten biggest clones make up about 2.6%. The table lists this clone with a few counts. Its antigen is undetermined. A read error is likely, as this CDR3 ends without the conserved phenylalanine or tryptophan. The limits of the CDR3 on the DNA are not certain, so only TCRdb's listed CDR3 is given. Germline CDR1 LNHDA, CDR2 SQIVND (reference sequence). Termini included, the CDR3 measures 9 amino acids. As to treatment: oral pan-JAK inhibitor, 5-10 mg twice daily.

The source material was CD4+ T cells sorted from blood, sampled at roughly week 38, from a patient treated with tofacitinib. J is TRBJ1-1 and V is TRBV19; the table names TRBD1, a call not compared with the DNA. This clonotype was obtained from a human donor with alopecia areata. The CDR3 spells CAGAFCFGA.